These 23 T cell receptor beta chains were all obtained from the same sample, sequenced in a study of blood T cell repertoires in COVID-19. Measured with immunoSEQ multiplex PCR; TCRdb has only the in-frame clones, and not every one. This sample yields around 250,000 clones, of which about 80% are seen a single time; 4.1% belongs to the top ten. Sequences were obtained from PBMCs or T cells enriched from blood (not recorded which). The receptors originated from a man in his thirties or forties with acute COVID-19.

The chain carries TRBV2 and TRBJ2-3; D is possibly TRBD1 (6 bases). V dropped 8 bases and J dropped 0 bases, with 9 bases sitting between them. The CDR3 runs 13 residues. From germline, CDR1 is SNHLY and CDR2 FYNNEI. CDR3 sequence: CASSGHSTDTQYF. The DNA of the CDR3 is TGTGCCAGCTCGGGACACAGCACAGATACGCAGTATTTT.

This chain joins TRBV6-5 and TRBJ2-3, with 7 bases fitting TRBD2. The CDR3 has 14 amino acids. Germline trimming cut 7 bases from V and 5 bases from J; bases unmatched to any gene: 9. Germline lookup yields CDR1 MNHEY and CDR2 SVGAGI. The CDR3: CASTLREAVDTQYF. CDR3 in DNA: TGTGCCAGCACTCTCCGGGAGGCTGTAGATACGCAGTATTTT.

As for this clone: This CDR3 is also generated by other DNA sequences in the sample. The chain joins TRBV11-3 to TRBJ2-2; unclear D gene. From germline, CDR1 is SGHNT and CDR2 YENEEA. V dropped 4 bases and J dropped 5 bases, with 5 bases sitting between them. This CDR3 region has 12 residues. DNA for the CDR3: TGTGCCAGCAGCTCCAGGACCGGGGAGCTGTTTTTT. Protein: CASSSRTGELFF. The whole variable domain, remainder taken from reference TRBV11-3 and TRBJ2-2, is EAGVVQSPRYKIIEKKQPVAFWCNPISGHNTLYWYLQNLGQGPELLIRYENEEAVDDSQLPKDRFSAERLKGVDSTLKIQPAELGDSAVYLCASSSRTGELFFGEGSRLTVL.

V gene TRBV18 combines with J gene TRBJ1-1, with a possible D match to TRBD1 (5 bases). CDR3 length: 15 residues. V was cut by 2 bases and J by 4 bases, with 14 bases left in between. Germline lookup yields CDR1 KGHSH and CDR2 LQKENI. The CDR3 spells CASSPNPGGSTEAFF. The CDR3 DNA reads TGTGCCAGCTCACCAAATCCGGGGGGGAGCACTGAAGCTTTCTTT.

The genes are TRBV5-1 and TRBJ2-5, with 9 bases aligning to TRBD2. The ends lost 9 bases at V and 0 bases at J; junction bases unmatched: 6. Germline loops: CDR1 SGHRS, CDR2 YFSETQ. The CDR3 is 14 residues long. The CDR3 reads CATARGGDQETQYF. In nucleotides, the CDR3 is TGCGCCACCGCGCGGGGGGGGGACCAAGAGACCCAGTACTTC.

The rearrangement links TRBV7-9 to TRBJ2-1; possibly TRBD1 for D (5 bases). The germline gives CDR1 SEHNR, CDR2 FQNEAQ (reference sequence). The CDR3 runs 14 residues. Trimming left V 3 bases short and J 7 bases short, with 13 bases between. CDR3 amino acids: CASSLGRGWNEQFF. The CDR3 coding sequence is TGTGCCAGCAGCTTGGGGCGTGGGTGGAATGAGCAGTTCTTC.

The rearrangement uses TRBV6-5 and TRBJ2-5, with 7 bases matching TRBD1. Germline trimming cut 5 bases from V and 5 bases from J; bases unmatched to any gene: 8. CDR1 is MNHEY and CDR2 is SVGAGI in the germline V gene. The CDR3 runs to 14 residues. The CDR3 here is CASSPTTGRETQYF. In DNA form, the CDR3 reads TGTGCCAGCAGTCCGACGACAGGGCGGGAGACCCAGTACTTC.

This clone was detected once. The chain is built from TRBV5-6 and TRBJ1-1; D gene uncertain. Per the germline V gene, CDR1 is SGHDT and CDR2 is YYEEEE. The germline V and J ends were trimmed by 0 bases and 6 bases, with 3 bases remaining between them. The CDR3 consists of 11 residues. CDR3 DNA sequence: TGTGCCAGCAGCTTGGGAGCTGAAGCTTTCTTT. This translates into CASSLGAEAFF.

This chain joins TRBV4-2 and TRBJ1-2; TRBD1 might be the D (5 bases). The CDR3 is 13 residues long. Germline assignment: CDR1 LGHNA and CDR2 YNFKEQ. The V gene lost 4 bases and the J gene lost 8 bases, with 14 bases spanning the gap. This CDR3 reads CASSLLGVSGYTF. The CDR3 bases are TGTGCCAGCAGCCTTTTAGGGGTTTCGGGCTACACCTTC.

The chain couples TRBV19 to TRBJ1-5; D unclear. Germline CDR1 reads LNHDA; CDR2 reads SQIVND (reference sequence). The CDR3 runs 15 residues. The V gene lost 7 bases and the J gene lost 1 base, with 14 bases spanning the gap. CDR3 in DNA: TGTGCCAGTATGGTAGGGAGAGGGAGCAATCAGCCCCAGCATTTT. This sequence encodes CASMVGRGSNQPQHF.

This chain links TRBV15 with TRBJ2-5, with 9 bases fitting TRBD1. CDR1 is LNHNV, CDR2 YYDKDF, per germline (reference sequence). J was trimmed by 7 bases and V by 5 bases; bases with no gene match: 11. The CDR3 is made up of 15 amino acids. CDR3 protein: CATSGSQGAQGTQYF. In nucleotides, the CDR3 is TGTGCCACCAGCGGATCACAGGGGGCGCAGGGGACCCAGTACTTC.

The V call is TRBV5-5, the J call TRBJ1-1; 8 bases fit TRBD1. V gave up 3 bases and J gave up 2 bases; unmatched junction bases: 6. This CDR3 comprises 15 residues. The germline gives CDR1 SGHKS, CDR2 YYEKEE (reference sequence). This chain's CDR3 is CASSSPTGVNTEAFF. CDR3 DNA: TGTGCCAGCAGCTCCCCGACAGGGGTTAACACTGAAGCTTTCTTT.

This chain uses TRBV29-1 with TRBJ1-4; 8 bases line up with TRBD1. Germline trimming cut 4 bases from V and 7 bases from J; bases unmatched to any gene: 8. The CDR3 contains 14 residues. Germline CDR1 is SQVTM and CDR2 is ANQGSEA. The CDR3 region has the DNA TGCAGCGTTGTTGGTGGACAGGGCGGTGAAAAACTGTTTTTT. Protein: CSVVGGQGGEKLFF.

The chain uses TRBV29-1 and TRBJ1-1, with TRBD1 as a possible D gene (6 bases). CDR3 size: 14 residues. Germline V gene sequence: CDR1 SQVTM, CDR2 ANQGSEA. The V end was cut by 6 bases, the J end by 0 bases, with 14 bases between. CDR3 coding DNA: TGCAGCGTCAGCACAGGGCGGGTGAACACTGAAGCTTTCTTT. Encoded protein: CSVSTGRVNTEAFF.

The rearrangement joins TRBV5-1 to TRBJ2-5, with TRBD2 matching 9 bases. CDR1 and CDR2 from the germline V gene are SGHRS and YFSETQ. This CDR3 has 15 amino acids. V was pared by 2 bases and J by 5 bases, with 7 bases of the junction left unmatched. The CDR3 sequence is CASSFGSGGKETQYF. For the CDR3, the DNA is TGCGCCAGCAGCTTCGGTAGCGGGGGAAAGGAGACCCAGTACTTC.

CDR3: CASSFYGGSTDTQYF. The CDR3 bases are TGTGCCAGCAGTTTTTACGGGGGAAGCACAGATACGCAGTATTTT. V and J are TRBV28 and TRBJ2-3, with TRBD2 as a possible D gene (6 bases). CDR3 length equals 15 residues. Trimming removed 3 bases from V and 0 bases from J, with 10 bases in between. In germline, CDR1 is MDHEN, CDR2 SYDVKM. Based on the CDR3 plus reference TRBV28 and TRBJ2-3, the full variable domain is DVKVTQSSRYLVKRTGEKVFLECVQDMDHENMFWYRQDPGLGLRLIYFSYDVKMKEKGDIPEGYSVSREKKERFSLILESASTNQTSMYLCASSFYGGSTDTQYFGPGTRLTVL.

This sequence joins TRBV11-2 and TRBJ1-2; unclear D gene. V was shortened by 1 base and J by 4 bases, with 10 bases between the two germline ends. The CDR3 extends over 14 amino acids. Germline V gene sequence: CDR1 SGHAT, CDR2 FQNNGV. The DNA for the CDR3 is TGTGCCAGCAGCTTAGGCGGGGAAACCTATGGCTACACCTTC. It specifies CASSLGGETYGYTF.

This chain connects TRBV7-2 to TRBJ1-2; D is unclear. Trimming shortened V by 1 base and J by 6 bases, and 9 bases separated the two germline ends. This CDR3 region has 13 residues. Germline lookup yields CDR1 SGHTA and CDR2 FQGNSA. CDR3 coding DNA: TGTGCCAGCAGCTTAGTAGCCGGGGATGGCTACACCTTC. This translates into CASSLVAGDGYTF.

This rearrangement joins TRBV5-5 to TRBJ1-4; D remains unclear. The germline gives CDR1 SGHKS, CDR2 YYEKEE (reference sequence). Trimming pared 2 bases from V and 4 bases from J, leaving 3 bases between. The CDR3 is 12 amino acids. The CDR3, as DNA: TGTGCCAGCAGCTTCGGTAATGAAAAACTGTTTTTT. Translation gives CASSFGNEKLFF.

This clone appeared a single time. J is TRBJ2-1 and V is TRBV21-1; TRBD1, as called in the table, went unchecked against the DNA. TRBV21-1 counts as a pseudogene. CDR3 length equals 18 residues. The CDR3 loop reads CASSKGERQNPSYNEQFF. CDR3 bases: TGTGCCAGCAGCAAAGGTGAGAGACAGAACCCTTCCTACAATGAGCAGTTCTTC.

CDR3 protein: CASSPLAGRTEAFF. The CDR3 DNA follows: TGTGCCAGCAGCCCGCTGGCCGGGAGGACTGAAGCTTTCTTT. This rearrangement joins TRBV7-3 to TRBJ1-1; D unclear. The germline V and J ends were trimmed by 5 bases and 5 bases, with 15 bases remaining between them. Germline lookup yields CDR1 SGHTA and CDR2 FQGTGA. This CDR3 spans 14 amino acids.

V usage is TRBV27 and J usage is TRBJ1-1, with a possible D match to TRBD1 (6 bases). Trimming cost V 4 bases and J 5 bases, with 14 bases left between them. CDR1 and CDR2 (germline): MNHEY, SMNVEV (reference sequence). This CDR3 contains 14 residues. Here the CDR3 reads CASSSLGAKTEAFF. The CDR3 DNA reads as TGTGCCAGCAGTTCCCTGGGGGCGAAGACTGAAGCTTTCTTT.

The sample holds one count of this clone. The V call is TRBV9, the J call TRBJ1-1; 7 nucleotides line up with TRBD1. Trimming cost V 3 bases and J 1 base; bases outside gene matches: 9. The CDR3 contains 16 residues. The V gene's germline CDR1 is SGDLS and CDR2 YYNGEE. CDR3 in amino acids: CASSEGAGRRNTEAFF. DNA for the CDR3: TGTGCCAGCAGCGAGGGGGCGGGTCGGCGGAACACTGAAGCTTTCTTT.